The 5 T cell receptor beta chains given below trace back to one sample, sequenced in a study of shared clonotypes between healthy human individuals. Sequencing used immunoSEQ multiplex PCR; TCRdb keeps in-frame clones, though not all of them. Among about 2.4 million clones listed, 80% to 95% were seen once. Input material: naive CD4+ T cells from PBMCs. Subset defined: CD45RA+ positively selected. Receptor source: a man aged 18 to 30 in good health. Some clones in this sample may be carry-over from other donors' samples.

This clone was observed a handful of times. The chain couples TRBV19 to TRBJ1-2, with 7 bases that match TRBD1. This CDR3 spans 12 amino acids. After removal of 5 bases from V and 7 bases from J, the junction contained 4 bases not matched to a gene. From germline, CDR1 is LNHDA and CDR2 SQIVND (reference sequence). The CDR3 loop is CASSLRQGGYTF. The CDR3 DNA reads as TGTGCCAGTAGTCTTCGACAGGGTGGCTACACCTTC.

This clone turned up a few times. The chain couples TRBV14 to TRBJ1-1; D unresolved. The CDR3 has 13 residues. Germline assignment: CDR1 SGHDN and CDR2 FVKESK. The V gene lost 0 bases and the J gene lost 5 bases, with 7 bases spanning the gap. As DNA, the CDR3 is TGTGCCAGCAGCCAAGATGGGGAGACTGAAGCTTTCTTT. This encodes CASSQDGETEAFF.

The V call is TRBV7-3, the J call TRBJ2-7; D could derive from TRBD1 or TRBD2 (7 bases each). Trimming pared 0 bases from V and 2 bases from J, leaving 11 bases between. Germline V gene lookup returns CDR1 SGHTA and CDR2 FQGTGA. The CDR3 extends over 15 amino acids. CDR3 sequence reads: CASSLTQGGTYEQYF. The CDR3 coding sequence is TGTGCCAGCAGCTTAACGCAGGGGGGGACCTACGAGCAGTACTTC.

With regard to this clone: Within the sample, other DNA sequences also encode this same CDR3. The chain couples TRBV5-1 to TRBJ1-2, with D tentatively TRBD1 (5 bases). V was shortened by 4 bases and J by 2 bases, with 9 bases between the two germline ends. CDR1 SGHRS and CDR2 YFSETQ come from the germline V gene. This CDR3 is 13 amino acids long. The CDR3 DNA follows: TGCGCCAGCAGCCCAGGGACGAACTATGGCTACACCTTC. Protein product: CASSPGTNYGYTF.

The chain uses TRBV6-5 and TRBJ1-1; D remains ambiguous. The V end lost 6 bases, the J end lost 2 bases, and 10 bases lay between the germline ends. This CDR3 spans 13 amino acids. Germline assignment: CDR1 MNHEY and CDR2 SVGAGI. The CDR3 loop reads CASRELGNTEAFF. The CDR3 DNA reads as TGTGCCAGCAGGGAATTGGGAAACACTGAAGCTTTCTTT.